This T cell receptor (beta chain) was profiled in a study of cytomegalovirus exposure and HLA in healthy donors. Study outcomes and limitations: HLA restriction was apparent for most CMV-associated TCR beta chains in a later analysis. Earlier analysis yielded a pattern in which most TCR beta V segments were productive about 90% or about 30% of the time. Reportedly, a later analysis found an Asian-associated ancestry cluster had fewer N-insertions than the approximately 700-donor mean. Association of a missense DCLRE1C variant with TCR beta V- and J-gene trimming was reported in a later analysis.

PCR involved 60 Vbeta and 13 Jbeta primers. The repertoire was sequenced with immunoSEQ multiplex PCR; TCRdb's copy has only in-frame clones and lacks some. The repertoire holds more than 85,000 clones, with about 80% as singletons. Notes on this clone: Antigen: not known.

The sequence came from a man aged 35 to 55 in good health and CMV-seropositive. The sequenced sample consisted of PBMCs.

CDR3 in DNA: TGTGCCACCAGCAGAGAAGCGGGGACTGAAGCTTTCTTT. It yields the protein CATSREAGTEAFF. The chain has TRBV15 and TRBJ1-1; no definite D call. The V gene lost 0 bases and the J gene lost 5 bases, with 7 bases spanning the gap. The length of the CDR3 is 13 residues. Looked up from germline, CDR1 is LNHNV and CDR2 is YYDKDF (reference sequence).